The next 22 T cell receptor beta chains were all read from a single sample in a study of T cell repertoires in ileal Crohn's disease. The time point denotes: neoterminal ileum biopsy at postoperative endoscopy, about 6 months after surgery. The table came from immunoSEQ multiplex PCR; TCRdb's copy has only in-frame clones and leaves some out. The sample has 7,400 or so clones; roughly 80% are singletons. The sample comprised ileal tissue. The origin of the receptors is an adult with Crohn's disease.

The chain joins TRBV7-9 to TRBJ1-1; a weak D match, TRBD1 (5 bases). Per germline, CDR1 SEHNR and CDR2 FQNEAQ (reference sequence). The CDR3 has 13 amino acids. Trimming shortened V by 7 bases and J by 5 bases, and 14 bases separated the two germline ends. In nucleotides, the CDR3 is TGTGCCAGCACCTGGGGGGGAGAGACTGAAGCTTTCTTT. Residues: CASTWGGETEAFF.

This chain links TRBV13 with TRBJ1-1, with a weak D call TRBD1 (6 bases). Trimming took off 8 bases at V and 6 bases at J, with 16 bases between the two ends. Germline loops: CDR1 PRHDT, CDR2 FYEKMQ (reference sequence). The CDR3 has 13 amino acids. Here the CDR3 reads CASCQGICAEAFF. The CDR3 coding sequence is TGTGCCAGCTGTCAGGGGATTTGTGCTGAAGCTTTCTTT.

This chain uses TRBV28 with TRBJ1-2; D call uncertain. The CDR3 covers 12 residues. Germline V gives CDR1 MDHEN, CDR2 SYDVKM. The V and J ends lost 8 bases and 0 bases respectively, with 7 bases between them. The CDR3 here is CASVPANYGYTF. CDR3 DNA: TGTGCCAGCGTACCGGCTAACTATGGCTACACCTTC.

The J gene is TRBJ2-5, the V gene TRBV14; weak D call: TRBD1 (5 bases). The germline V gene encodes CDR1 SGHDN and CDR2 FVKESK. This CDR3 region has 17 residues. Trimming removed 1 base at V and 2 bases at J, with 17 bases between. The CDR3 is CASSQGTQNDPQETQYF. DNA for the CDR3: TGTGCCAGCAGCCAAGGGACACAAAACGACCCTCAAGAGACCCAGTACTTC.

The chain combines TRBV19 with TRBJ2-7; 8 positions agree with TRBD1. Germline CDR1 LNHDA, CDR2 SQIVND (reference sequence). CDR3 length equals 16 residues. Trimming took 1 base from V and 3 from J; bases not matched to a gene: 8. As DNA, the CDR3 is TGTGCCAGTAGTATAGTGAGAAGGACAGGGAGCTACGAGCAGTACTTC. Residues: CASSIVRRTGSYEQYF. Combining the CDR3 with reference TRBV19 and TRBJ2-7 gives the whole variable domain DGGITQSPKYLFRKEGQNVTLSCEQNLNHDAMYWYRQDPGQGLRLIYYSQIVNDFQKGDIAEGYSVSREKKESFPLTVTSAQKNPTAFYLCASSIVRRTGSYEQYFGPGTRLTVT.

The CDR3 reads CASQFSRVGNSPLHF. The CDR3 nucleotides are TGTGCCAGCCAGTTTAGTCGGGTGGGTAATTCACCCCTCCACTTT. J is TRBJ1-6 and V is TRBV27, with D unclear. With 8 bases removed from V and 6 bases from J, the gap between germline ends came to 17 bases. Per the germline V gene, CDR1 is MNHEY and CDR2 is SMNVEV (reference sequence). There are 15 residues in the CDR3.

J is TRBJ2-1 and V is TRBV7-9; TRBD1 aligns across 7 bases. CDR3 length equals 15 residues. Trimming at V came to 7 bases and at J to 2 bases, leaving 8 bases not matched to a gene. CDR1 is SEHNR, CDR2 FQNEAQ, per germline (reference sequence). The CDR3 nucleotides read TGTGCCAGCACCAAAAGGGGGACAGCCTACAATGAGCAGTTCTTC. Residues: CASTKRGTAYNEQFF. The full variable domain, rest sourced from reference TRBV7-9 and TRBJ2-1, is DTGVSQNPRHKITKRGQNVTFRCDPISEHNRLYWYRQTLGQGPEFLTYFQNEAQLEKSRLLSDRFSAERPKGSFSTLEIQRTEQGDSAMYLCASTKRGTAYNEQFFGPGTRLTVL.

The V and J genes are TRBV7-9 and TRBJ1-1; TRBD1 might be the D (6 bases). The CDR3 is 14 amino acids. Deletions cut 5 bases from V and 1 base from J, with 11 bases between. CDR1 is SEHNR and CDR2 is FQNEAQ in the germline V gene (reference sequence). DNA for the CDR3: TGTGCCAGCAGCACGCGACAGGAGAACACTGAAGCTTTCTTT. This gives the protein CASSTRQENTEAFF.

The table lists this clone with a count of one. The chain links TRBV10-3 to TRBJ2-7, with unresolved D. Trimming stripped 8 bases from V and 2 bases from J, with 7 bases between. Germline CDR1 is ENHRY and CDR2 is SYGVKD. This CDR3 spans 11 amino acids. CDR3 DNA: TGTGCCATCGGAGCCCCCTACGAGCAGTACTTC. Its translation: CAIGAPYEQYF.

The chain joins TRBV5-1 to TRBJ2-3; no clear D. CDR3 length: 12 residues. V lost 3 bases to trimming and J lost 4 bases, with 6 bases between them. CDR1 and CDR2 (germline): SGHRS, YFSETQ. This chain's CDR3 is CASSSEADTQYF. In nucleotides, the CDR3 is TGCGCCAGCAGCTCAGAGGCAGATACGCAGTATTTT.

In nucleotides, the CDR3 is TGTGCCAGCAGCTTAGGTTTACGCGGGACAGGGGTTGCTCAGCCCCAGCATTTT. Its translation is CASSLGLRGTGVAQPQHF. The rearrangement uses TRBV7-2 and TRBJ1-5; 10 bases match TRBD1. The V and J ends lost 1 base and 6 bases, in that order; junction bases with no gene match: 12. The CDR3 covers 18 residues. Germline-derived CDR1 and CDR2 are SGHTA and FQGNSA.

This clone was counted a single time. V and J are TRBV5-1 and TRBJ2-2, with D possibly being TRBD2 (6 bases). The CDR3 sequence is 16 residues long. Germline V gene sequence: CDR1 SGHRS, CDR2 YFSETQ. The V gene lost 7 bases and the J gene lost 4 bases, with 20 bases spanning the gap. The CDR3 reads CASAGTYSATTGELFF. The DNA of the CDR3 is TGCGCCAGCGCGGGGACCTATAGCGCGACCACCGGGGAGCTGTTTTTT.

V gene TRBV19 combines with J gene TRBJ2-1; 7 bases line up with TRBD2. This CDR3 comprises 14 residues. The germline V gene encodes CDR1 LNHDA and CDR2 SQIVND (reference sequence). V lost 5 bases to trimming and J lost 6 bases; unmatched junction nucleotides: 7. CDR3 sequence (DNA): TGTGCCAGTAGTGGTTCGGGGGGTCGCAATGAGCAGTTCTTC. It is translated as CASSGSGGRNEQFF.

The J gene is TRBJ1-5, the V gene TRBV5-4, with D perhaps matching TRBD1 (6 bases). Germline CDR1 reads SGHNT; CDR2 reads YYREEE (reference sequence). The CDR3 totals 13 residues. V gave up 0 bases and J gave up 12 bases, with 13 bases separating them. The CDR3 protein is CASSLDETGDQHF. CDR3 bases: TGTGCCAGCAGCTTGGATGAGACAGGTGACCAGCATTTT. The entire variable domain, with the rest obtained from reference TRBV5-4 and TRBJ1-5, is as follows: ETGVTQSPTHLIKTRGQQVTLRCSSQSGHNTVSWYQQALGQGPQFIFQYYREEENGRGNFPPRFSGLQFPNYSSELNVNALELDDSALYLCASSLDETGDQHFGDGTRLSIL.

On this clone itself: One end of the junction varies from germline; a read error may be responsible. The chain links TRBV7-7 to TRBJ2-5; tentative D call: TRBD1 (5 bases). This CDR3 spans 15 amino acids. Germline V gives CDR1 SSHAT, CDR2 FNYEAQ (reference sequence). The CDR3 sequence: CASSAHLREKETQYF. The CDR3 bases are TGTGCTAGCAGCGCCCACCTCAGGGAAAAAGAGACCCAGTACTTC.

J is TRBJ2-1 and V is TRBV10-3, with TRBD1 matching over 7 bases. With 6 bases clipped from V and 0 bases from J, the junction kept 11 bases outside the gene matches. The CDR3 length is 17 residues. CDR1 is ENHRY and CDR2 is SYGVKD in the germline V gene. CDR3 DNA sequence: TGTGCCATCAGGAGGACAGGCAACACCACCTCCTACAATGAGCAGTTCTTC. Protein product: CAIRRTGNTTSYNEQFF.

This clone was found a few times. CDR3 in amino acids: CASSAEGQGADIQYF. The CDR3 coding sequence is TGTGCCAGCAGTGCAGAGGGGCAGGGGGCGGACATTCAGTACTTC. This sequence joins TRBV2 and TRBJ2-4; 8 positions match TRBD1. The CDR3 runs 15 residues. Germline V gene lookup returns CDR1 SNHLY and CDR2 FYNNEI. V was clipped by 4 bases and J by 8 bases; unmatched bases: 10.

In its sample, this clone was seen a few times. The chain joins TRBV4-3 to TRBJ2-7; TRBD1 aligns across 10 bases. CDR3 size: 15 residues. The V gene end was trimmed by 1 base and the J gene end by 4 bases; junction bases not matched to a gene: 4. CDR1 and CDR2 from the germline V gene are LGHNA and YSLEER. CDR3 protein: CASSQARDRGYEQYF. The CDR3 bases are TGCGCCAGCAGCCAAGCCCGGGACAGGGGATACGAGCAGTACTTC.

The chain combines TRBV2 with TRBJ2-3; the match to TRBD2 covers 16 bases. After removal of 5 bases from V and 6 bases from J, the junction contained 2 bases not matched to a gene. This CDR3 comprises 15 residues. CDR1 and CDR2 from the germline V gene are SNHLY and FYNNEI. CDR3 sequence (DNA): TGTGCCAGCAGTTCGGGACTAGCGGGGGGGGATACGCAGTATTTT. Translated, it gives CASSSGLAGGDTQYF.

This clone has just one count. This chain links TRBV6-5 with TRBJ1-2; possible D gene TRBD1, 5 bases. The CDR3 has 14 amino acids. Germline V lookup: CDR1 MNHEY, CDR2 SVGAGI. V lost 6 bases, J lost 6 bases, and 17 bases lay in between. The CDR3 DNA is TGTGCCAGCAGCACAGGAAGCATATTTGATGGCTACACCTTC. Translation gives CASSTGSIFDGYTF.

This chain uses TRBV4-2 with TRBJ1-2; TRBD1 aligns across 7 bases. The CDR3 sequence is 15 residues long. Trimming at V came to 4 bases and at J to 8 bases, leaving 13 bases not matched to a gene. The V gene's germline CDR1 is LGHNA and CDR2 YNFKEQ. The CDR3 region is CASSRGQQGPEGYTF. In DNA, the CDR3 is TGTGCCAGCAGCCGCGGCCAACAGGGGCCGGAGGGCTACACCTTC.

V is TRBV27 and J is TRBJ2-7; TRBD2 aligns across 9 bases. CDR1 and CDR2 from the germline V gene are MNHEY and SMNVEV (reference sequence). With V trimmed by 3 bases and J by 4 bases, 4 bases remained unmatched. The CDR3 has 14 residues. CDR3 DNA sequence: TGTGCCAGCAGTTTTACAGCGGGGGGATACGAGCAGTACTTC. It yields the protein CASSFTAGGYEQYF.